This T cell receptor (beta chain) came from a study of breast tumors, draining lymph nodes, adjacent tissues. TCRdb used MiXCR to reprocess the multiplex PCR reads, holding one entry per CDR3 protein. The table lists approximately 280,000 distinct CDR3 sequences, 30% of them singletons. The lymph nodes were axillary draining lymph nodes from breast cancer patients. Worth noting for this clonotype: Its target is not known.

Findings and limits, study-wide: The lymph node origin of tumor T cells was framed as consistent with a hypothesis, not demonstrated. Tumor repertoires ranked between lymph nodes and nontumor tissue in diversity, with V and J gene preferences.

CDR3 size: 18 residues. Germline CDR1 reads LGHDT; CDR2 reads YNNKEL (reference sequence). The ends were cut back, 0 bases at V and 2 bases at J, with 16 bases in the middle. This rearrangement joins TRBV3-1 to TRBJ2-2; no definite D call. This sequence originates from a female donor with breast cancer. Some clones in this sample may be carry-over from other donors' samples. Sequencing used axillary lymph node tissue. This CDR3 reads CASSQEPLVSINTGELFF. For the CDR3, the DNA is TGTGCCAGCAGCCAAGAACCCCTTGTGTCCATTAACACCGGGGAGCTGTTTTTT.